This T cell receptor (beta chain) derives from a study of cytomegalovirus exposure and HLA in healthy donors. PCR amplification relied on 60 Vbeta primers (plus 13 Jbeta primers). Repertoires were generated with immunoSEQ multiplex PCR, while TCRdb's copy carries only in-frame clones and drops some. The sample consists of around 100,000 clones, about 9.5% of them appearing once. V lost 7 bases and J lost 1, with 11 bases in between. This CDR3 has 14 residues. Germline assignment: CDR1 SGHDN and CDR2 FVKESK. Sequenced material: PBMCs. The sequence came from a man between 40 and 49 years old in good health and CMV-seropositive. The J gene is TRBJ1-3, the V gene TRBV14; D gene ambiguous. The CDR3: CASNPGTSGNTIYF. In DNA form, the CDR3 reads TGTGCCAGCAACCCCGGTACTTCTGGAAACACCATATATTTT.